This TCR beta chain was sequenced in a study of shared clonotypes between healthy human individuals. Study results and caveats: Naive subsets, compared against memory subsets, generally had larger estimated richness values. The study drew on few donors, limiting represented genetic and exposure-history diversity.

Turning to this clone: What it binds is not known.

The V end lost 4 bases, the J end lost 2 bases, and 16 bases lay between the germline ends. Looked up from germline, CDR1 is SGHNT and CDR2 is YYREEE (reference sequence). The CDR3 sequence is 15 residues long. Each subset's genomic DNA was shared equally among a number of immunoSEQ plates. The data were produced by immunoSEQ multiplex PCR, yet TCRdb's version contains in-frame clones alone and is incomplete. This sample has roughly 1.4 million clones, with 98% to 99% found just once. This TCR was recovered from a man under 40 in good health. The specimen sequenced was naive CD4+ T cells sorted from blood. The subset denotes: CD45RA+ positively selected. The gene calls are TRBV5-4 and TRBJ2-7; no definite D call. CDR3 nucleotide sequence: TGTGCCAGCAGCCCTGATATGGGGAACCCCTACGAGCAGTACTTC. Translation gives CASSPDMGNPYEQYF.